Below are 28 T cell receptor beta chains sequenced from a single sample in a study of response to subunit inactivated influenza vaccine. Each CDR3 protein is one row after TCRdb ran MiXCR on the RT-PCR reads. The sample lists approximately 170,000 distinct CDR3 sequences, under 15% seen once, with about a quarter in the top ten. This material consisted of CD8+ T cells sorted from PBMCs, taken more than 4 days after vaccination. The receptor source for this set is a man aged 50 to 60 who received an inactivated influenza vaccine.

The chain carries TRBV7-9 and TRBJ2-7; D uncertain. Germline assignment: CDR1 SEHNR and CDR2 FQNEAQ (reference sequence). Trimming removed 2 bases at V and 4 bases at J, with 6 bases between. This CDR3 is built from 12 residues. This CDR3 is CASSLKVYEQYF. The CDR3 DNA is TGTGCCAGCAGCTTAAAGGTGTACGAGCAGTACTTC.

The gene calls are TRBV28 and TRBJ2-1; possible D gene TRBD2, 5 bases. The CDR3 loop spans 14 amino acids. Germline CDR1 is MDHEN and CDR2 is SYDVKM. V lost 6 bases and J 2 bases, leaving 11 bases between the germline ends. The CDR3 here is CASRRAVTYNEQFF. CDR3 in DNA: TGTGCCAGCAGGCGGGCTGTTACCTACAATGAGCAGTTCTTC.

The chain links TRBV28 to TRBJ2-7; D remains unclear. This CDR3 is built from 13 residues. Germline V gene data show CDR1 as MDHEN and CDR2 as SYDVKM. The ends were cut back, 5 bases at V and 4 bases at J, with 12 bases in the middle. The CDR3 DNA sequence: TGTGCCAGCAGTATACCGACCCTATACGAGCAGTACTTC. It yields the protein CASSIPTLYEQYF.

This clonotype was seen a handful of times. The chain joins TRBV20-1 to TRBJ1-5, with 7 bases identical to TRBD1. The CDR3 runs to 15 residues. Per the germline V gene, CDR1 is DFQATT and CDR2 is SNEGSKA (reference sequence). V lost 7 bases and J lost 2; bases outside the gene matches: 11. The CDR3: CSVSRVDRGNQPQHF. The CDR3 DNA follows: TGCAGTGTATCACGAGTTGACAGGGGCAATCAGCCCCAGCATTTT.

The chain uses TRBV4-1 and TRBJ1-2; D call uncertain. The CDR3 spans 16 residues. The germline gives CDR1 MGHRA, CDR2 YSYEKL. Trimming removed 1 base at V and 7 bases at J, with 19 bases between. In DNA form, the CDR3 reads TGCGCCAGCAGCCAAGTTCTCGGGCTTTTAGGCTCTGGCTACACCTTC. Its translation: CASSQVLGLLGSGYTF.

This rearrangement joins TRBV4-2 to TRBJ2-7; D unresolved. Trimming pared 4 bases from V and 3 bases from J, leaving 13 bases between. The CDR3 extends over 14 amino acids. CDR1 LGHNA and CDR2 YNFKEQ come from the germline V gene. The CDR3 spells CASSPRVGVYEQYF. The CDR3 DNA reads as TGTGCCAGCAGCCCCCGGGTGGGCGTCTACGAGCAGTACTTC.

The sample holds a few counts of this clonotype. The gene calls are TRBV6-2 or TRBV6-3 and TRBJ2-7, with 7 bases lining up with TRBD1. Germline lookup yields CDR1 MNHEY and CDR2 SVGEGT. This CDR3 region has 13 residues. The ends lost 8 bases at V and 5 bases at J; junction bases unmatched: 9. CDR3 sequence reads: CASQKQGYHEQYF. CDR3 bases: TGTGCCAGCCAAAAACAGGGGTACCACGAGCAGTACTTC.

The genes are TRBV4-3 and TRBJ2-7, with D perhaps matching TRBD2 (5 bases). The V and J ends lost 1 base and 0 bases respectively, with 10 bases between them. Per the germline V gene, CDR1 is LGHNA and CDR2 is YSLEER. This CDR3 comprises 15 residues. Written as DNA, the CDR3 is TGCGCCAGCAGCCAAGTTCTAGGGAGCTCCTACGAGCAGTACTTC. Protein sequence: CASSQVLGSSYEQYF.

The chain joins TRBV18 to TRBJ2-2; D unresolved. V was clipped by 2 bases and J by 6 bases, with 4 bases between them. The germline V gene has CDR1 KGHSH and CDR2 LQKENI. The CDR3 contains 12 residues. The CDR3 loop is CASSPLAGELFF. CDR3 sequence (DNA): TGTGCCAGCTCACCATTGGCCGGGGAGCTGTTTTTT.

This clonotype was found many times. J is TRBJ2-7 and V is TRBV29-1; D perhaps matches TRBD1 (5 bases). Germline CDR1 SQVTM, CDR2 ANQGSEA. V was cut by 3 bases and J by 0 bases, with 9 bases left in between. This CDR3 region has 13 residues. The CDR3 protein is CSVEIGASYEQYF. The CDR3 DNA is TGCAGCGTTGAGATTGGGGCCTCCTACGAGCAGTACTTC.

The chain uses TRBV18 and TRBJ1-1; 7 positions agree with TRBD1. Germline V gives CDR1 KGHSH, CDR2 LQKENI. V lost 3 bases and J lost 1; bases outside the gene matches: 2. CDR3 length: 14 residues. The CDR3 reads CASSPGQQNTEAFF. Here the CDR3 DNA reads TGTGCCAGCTCACCGGGACAGCAGAACACTGAAGCTTTCTTT.

The chain employs TRBV7-9 and TRBJ2-5; D remains unclear. Trimming took 4 bases from V and 6 from J, leaving 15 bases between them. This CDR3 region has 14 residues. Looked up from germline, CDR1 is SEHNR and CDR2 is FQNEAQ (reference sequence). The CDR3 DNA reads as TGTGCCAGCAGCTCACGGTTAGGGCAACAGACCCAGTACTTC. This encodes CASSSRLGQQTQYF.

Many counts were recorded for this clonotype. The J gene is TRBJ1-2, the V gene TRBV15, with 9 nucleotides matching TRBD1. This CDR3 has 18 amino acids. Germline CDR1 reads LNHNV; CDR2 reads YYDKDF (reference sequence). After removal of 5 bases from V and 0 bases from J, the junction contained 13 bases not matched to a gene. CDR3 bases: TGTGCCACCAGCTTACACAGGGGGCCGGTTTATCCTAACTATGGCTACACCTTC. The encoded protein is CATSLHRGPVYPNYGYTF.

In its sample, this clonotype was seen a few times. The J gene is TRBJ2-7, the V gene TRBV4-2; 13 bases line up with TRBD2. Germline values: CDR1 LGHNA, CDR2 YNFKEQ. This CDR3 spans 15 amino acids. With 0 bases clipped from V and 4 bases from J, the junction kept 0 bases outside the gene matches. Here the CDR3 DNA reads TGTGCCAGCAGCCAAGAGGGACTAGCGGGATACGAGCAGTACTTC. This encodes CASSQEGLAGYEQYF.

This clonotype has at least ten counts. The J gene is TRBJ2-3, the V gene TRBV29-1; 8 nucleotides align to TRBD2. Looked up from germline, CDR1 is SQVTM and CDR2 is ANQGSEA. Trimming cost V 0 bases and J 0 bases; bases outside gene matches: 8. This CDR3 has 17 amino acids. The CDR3 region has the DNA TGCAGCGTTGAAGAGTTAACTAGCGGCTCTAGCACAGATACGCAGTATTTT. Protein sequence: CSVEELTSGSSTDTQYF.

This clonotype was counted many times. The rearrangement joins TRBV29-1 to TRBJ2-7, with D unclear. The CDR3 totals 12 residues. Trimming pared 6 bases from V and 0 bases from J, leaving 9 bases between. CDR1 SQVTM and CDR2 ANQGSEA come from the germline V gene. CDR3 sequence (DNA): TGCAGCGTCGTCGACAACTCCTACGAGCAGTACTTC. Protein sequence: CSVVDNSYEQYF.

The chain employs TRBV3-1 and TRBJ1-3; D perhaps matches TRBD1 (6 bases). The CDR3 sequence is 18 residues long. The germline V gene encodes CDR1 LGHDT and CDR2 YNNKEL (reference sequence). V was clipped by 0 bases and J by 2 bases, with 17 bases between them. The CDR3 DNA reads as TGTGCCAGCAGCCAAGAAGGATGGGGGGCGCTAACTGGAAACACCATATATTTT. Encoded protein: CASSQEGWGALTGNTIYF.

This clonotype was observed a handful of times. The chain recombines TRBV5-5 with TRBJ1-2; D is uncertain. Trimming took off 2 bases at V and 4 bases at J, with 15 bases between the two ends. The CDR3 runs to 15 residues. The germline V gene has CDR1 SGHKS and CDR2 YYEKEE (reference sequence). CDR3 DNA sequence: TGTGCCAGCAGCTTCGTGTCGTTTGGTGGCTATGGCTACACCTTC. Encoded protein: CASSFVSFGGYGYTF.

The chain joins TRBV7-2 to TRBJ2-2; a possible D gene is TRBD1 (6 bases). In germline, CDR1 is SGHTA, CDR2 FQGNSA. Trimming removed 4 bases from V and 1 base from J, with 10 bases in between. This CDR3 spans 15 amino acids. CDR3 sequence (DNA): TGTGCCAGCAGCTCCATAGGGGGGAACACCGGGGAGCTGTTTTTT. Its translation is CASSSIGGNTGELFF. The full variable domain, completed using reference TRBV7-2 and TRBJ2-2, is GAGVSQSPSNKVTEKGKDVELRCDPISGHTALYWYRQSLGQGLEFLIYFQGNSAPDKSGLPSDRFSAERTGGSVSTLTIQRTQQEDSAVYLCASSSIGGNTGELFFGEGSRLTVL.

This clonotype was counted between two and nine times. The chain joins TRBV10-3 to TRBJ2-3; D might be TRBD1 (6 bases). From germline, CDR1 is ENHRY and CDR2 SYGVKD. The CDR3 contains 13 residues. Between the trimmed V and J ends, which lost 7 bases and 3 bases, there was a span of 11 bases. The CDR3 DNA is TGTGCCATCAACAGGGTTGAGACAGATACGCAGTATTTT. It encodes CAINRVETDTQYF.

This clonotype appeared a few times. The chain joins TRBV13 to TRBJ2-7, with 13 positions matching TRBD2. The CDR3 has 15 residues. Germline V gene lookup returns CDR1 PRHDT and CDR2 FYEKMQ (reference sequence). V trimming: 5 bases; J trimming: 3 bases; junction bases outside the gene matches: 4. The CDR3 is CASSPRTSGGYEQYF. The CDR3 DNA reads as TGTGCCAGCAGCCCGAGGACTAGCGGGGGCTACGAGCAGTACTTC.

This chain links TRBV3-1 with TRBJ2-1; D is possibly TRBD1 (5 bases). This CDR3 contains 16 residues. The V gene lost 0 bases and the J gene lost 6 bases, with 15 bases spanning the gap. Looked up from germline, CDR1 is LGHDT and CDR2 is YNNKEL (reference sequence). DNA for the CDR3: TGTGCCAGCAGCCAAGATCTGCAGGGTGCCTGCAATGAGCAGTTCTTC. Amino acids: CASSQDLQGACNEQFF.

This chain joins TRBV29-1 and TRBJ2-7; TRBD1 matches 7 bases. CDR3 length equals 13 residues. The germline V gene encodes CDR1 SQVTM and CDR2 ANQGSEA. V was clipped by 2 bases and J by 1 base; unmatched bases: 2. CDR3 DNA sequence: TGCAGCGTTGAAAAACAGGGGTCCTACGAGCAGTACTTC. Translated: CSVEKQGSYEQYF.

In DNA, the CDR3 is TGCGCCAGCAGCACCGGGACTTTAGGGAACACTGAAGCTTTCTTT. This gives the protein CASSTGTLGNTEAFF. The V call is TRBV5-1, the J call TRBJ1-1; perhaps TRBD1 as D (5 bases). The V end was cut by 4 bases, the J end by 1 base, with 14 bases between. The germline V gene encodes CDR1 SGHRS and CDR2 YFSETQ. The CDR3 spans 15 residues.

The count of this clonotype is one. The rearrangement uses TRBV13 and TRBJ2-2; D is unclear. V lost 0 bases to trimming and J lost 6 bases, with 5 bases between them. Germline CDR1 is PRHDT and CDR2 is FYEKMQ (reference sequence). The CDR3 loop spans 13 amino acids. The CDR3: CASSLGDPGELFF. DNA of the CDR3: TGTGCCAGCAGCTTAGGAGACCCCGGGGAGCTGTTTTTT.

Many counts were recorded for this clonotype. V gene TRBV2 combines with J gene TRBJ2-1; 7 nucleotides match TRBD2. Trimming took 3 bases from V and 6 from J; bases not matched to a gene: 5. CDR3 size: 14 residues. The germline gives CDR1 SNHLY, CDR2 FYNNEI. Written as DNA, the CDR3 is TGTGCCAGCAGTGAGACCTGGGAGGGCAATGAGCAGTTCTTC. Amino acid sequence: CASSETWEGNEQFF.

Ten or more counts support this clonotype. J is TRBJ2-5 and V is TRBV24-1; unclear D gene. The CDR3 runs 14 residues. Looked up from germline, CDR1 is KGHDR and CDR2 is SFDVKD. V lost 1 base, J lost 3 bases, and 8 bases lay in between. The CDR3 region has the DNA TGTGCCACCAGTGATTTTCCCGGAGAAGAGACCCAGTACTTC. Residues: CATSDFPGEETQYF.

This clonotype was counted only a few times. CDR3 sequence: CASSQDPLAGATNEQFF. The CDR3 DNA is TGTGCCAGCAGCCAAGATCCACTAGCGGGGGCCACGAATGAGCAGTTCTTC. V is TRBV14 and J is TRBJ2-1; 11 nucleotides line up with TRBD2. Germline-derived CDR1 and CDR2 are SGHDN and FVKESK. This CDR3 is 17 amino acids long. J lost 7 bases, V lost 0 bases, and 8 bases had no gene match.